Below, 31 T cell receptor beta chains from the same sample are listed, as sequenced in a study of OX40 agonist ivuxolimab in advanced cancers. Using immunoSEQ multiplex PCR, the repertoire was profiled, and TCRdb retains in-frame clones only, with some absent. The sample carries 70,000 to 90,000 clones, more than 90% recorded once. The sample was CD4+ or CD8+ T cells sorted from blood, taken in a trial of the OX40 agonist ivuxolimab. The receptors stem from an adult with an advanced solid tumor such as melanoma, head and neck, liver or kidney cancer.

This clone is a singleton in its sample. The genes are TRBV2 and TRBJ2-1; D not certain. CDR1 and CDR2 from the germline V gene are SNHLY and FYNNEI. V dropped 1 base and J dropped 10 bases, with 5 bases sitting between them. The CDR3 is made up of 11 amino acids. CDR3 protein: CASSEVAEQFF. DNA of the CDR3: TGTGCCAGCAGTGAAGTGGCGGAGCAGTTCTTC.

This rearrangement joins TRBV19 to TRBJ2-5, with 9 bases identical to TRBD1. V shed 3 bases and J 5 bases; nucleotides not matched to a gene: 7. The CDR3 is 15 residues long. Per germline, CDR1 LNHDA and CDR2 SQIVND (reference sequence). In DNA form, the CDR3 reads TGTGCCAGTAGTATGCCCGGACAGGGGCCCGAGACCCAGTACTTC. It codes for CASSMPGQGPETQYF.

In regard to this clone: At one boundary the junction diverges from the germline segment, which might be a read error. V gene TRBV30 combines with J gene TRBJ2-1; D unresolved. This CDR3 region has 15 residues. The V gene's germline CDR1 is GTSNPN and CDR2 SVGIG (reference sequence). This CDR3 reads CAWSVMVHSDNEQFF. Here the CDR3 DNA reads TGTGCCTGGAGTGTAATGGTGCACTCCGACAATGAGCAGTTCTTC.

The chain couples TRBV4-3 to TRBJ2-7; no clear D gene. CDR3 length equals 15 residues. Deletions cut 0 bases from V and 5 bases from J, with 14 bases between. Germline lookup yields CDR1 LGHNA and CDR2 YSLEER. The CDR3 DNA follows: TGCGCCAGCAGCCAAGATTGGTCTCACCAGAACGAGCAGTACTTC. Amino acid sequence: CASSQDWSHQNEQYF.

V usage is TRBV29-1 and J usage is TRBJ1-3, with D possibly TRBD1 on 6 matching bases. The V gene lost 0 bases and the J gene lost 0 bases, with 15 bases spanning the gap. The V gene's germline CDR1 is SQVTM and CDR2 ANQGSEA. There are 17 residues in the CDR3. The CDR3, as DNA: TGCAGCGTTGAAGATCTCGGACAGCGAAACTCTGGAAACACCATATATTTT. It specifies CSVEDLGQRNSGNTIYF.

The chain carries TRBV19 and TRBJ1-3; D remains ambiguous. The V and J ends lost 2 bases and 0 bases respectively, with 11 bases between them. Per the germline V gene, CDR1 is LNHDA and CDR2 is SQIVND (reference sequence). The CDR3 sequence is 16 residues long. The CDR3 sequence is CASSISRSVSGNTIYF. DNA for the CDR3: TGTGCCAGTAGTATATCTCGCTCGGTCTCTGGAAACACCATATATTTT.

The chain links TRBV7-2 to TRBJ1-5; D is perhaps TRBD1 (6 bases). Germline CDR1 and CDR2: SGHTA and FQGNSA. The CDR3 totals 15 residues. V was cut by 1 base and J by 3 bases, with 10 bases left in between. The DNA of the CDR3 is TGTGCCAGCAGCTTAGGACAGGCGTTCAATCAGCCCCAGCATTTT. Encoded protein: CASSLGQAFNQPQHF.

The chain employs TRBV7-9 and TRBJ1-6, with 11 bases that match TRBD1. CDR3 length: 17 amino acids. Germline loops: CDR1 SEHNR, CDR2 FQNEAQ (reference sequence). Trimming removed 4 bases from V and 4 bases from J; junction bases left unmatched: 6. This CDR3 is CASSSWTGGRYNSPLHF. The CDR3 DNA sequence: TGTGCCAGCAGCTCCTGGACAGGGGGCCGGTATAATTCACCCCTCCACTTT.

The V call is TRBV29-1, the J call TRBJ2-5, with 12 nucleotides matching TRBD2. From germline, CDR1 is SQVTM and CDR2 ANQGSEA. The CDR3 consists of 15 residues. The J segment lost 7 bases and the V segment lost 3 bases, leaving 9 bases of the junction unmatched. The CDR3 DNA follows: TGCAGCGTTGAGAGGGCTAGCGGGGGGGAGGGGACCCAGTACTTC. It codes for CSVERASGGEGTQYF.

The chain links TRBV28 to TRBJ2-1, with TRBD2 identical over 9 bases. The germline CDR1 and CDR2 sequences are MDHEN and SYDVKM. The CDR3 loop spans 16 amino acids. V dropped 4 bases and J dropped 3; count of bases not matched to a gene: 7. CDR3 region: CASSSSGGRVYNEQFF. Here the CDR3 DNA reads TGTGCCAGCAGTTCTTCTGGCGGGAGGGTCTACAATGAGCAGTTCTTC.

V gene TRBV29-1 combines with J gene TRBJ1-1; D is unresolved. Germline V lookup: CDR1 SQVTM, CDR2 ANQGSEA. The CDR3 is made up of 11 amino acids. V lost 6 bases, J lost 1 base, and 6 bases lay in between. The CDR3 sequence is CSVKPNTEAFF. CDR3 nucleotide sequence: TGCAGCGTGAAACCGAACACTGAAGCTTTCTTT.

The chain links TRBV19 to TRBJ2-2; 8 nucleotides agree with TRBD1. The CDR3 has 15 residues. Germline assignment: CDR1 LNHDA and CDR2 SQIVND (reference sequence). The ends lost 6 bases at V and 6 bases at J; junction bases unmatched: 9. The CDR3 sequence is CASRPGTGVSGELFF. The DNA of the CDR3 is TGTGCCAGTAGGCCCGGGACAGGCGTGTCCGGGGAGCTGTTTTTT.

CDR3 nucleotides: TGCGCCAGCAGCCAGGACCGACAGGGGGCCTACAATGAGCAGTTCTTC. Its protein product is CASSQDRQGAYNEQFF. The chain is built from TRBV4-3 and TRBJ2-1, with 9 bases matching TRBD1. The CDR3 runs to 16 residues. Trimming cost V 3 bases and J 2 bases; bases outside gene matches: 5. Germline lookup yields CDR1 LGHNA and CDR2 YSLEER.

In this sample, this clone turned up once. The CDR3 DNA sequence: TGCAGCGTGGGACAGGGGGCGGAAGGCTACACCTTC. It is translated as CSVGQGAEGYTF. The chain employs TRBV29-1 and TRBJ1-2; 12 positions agree with TRBD1. Germline V gives CDR1 SQVTM, CDR2 ANQGSEA. CDR3 length: 12 amino acids. V trimming: 6 bases; J trimming: 8 bases; junction bases outside the gene matches: 4.

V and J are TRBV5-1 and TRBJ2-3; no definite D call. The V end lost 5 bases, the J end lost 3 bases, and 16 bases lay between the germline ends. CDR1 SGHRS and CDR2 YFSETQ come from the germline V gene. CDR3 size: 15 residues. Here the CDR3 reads CASSYGVSGTDTQYF. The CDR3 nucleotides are TGCGCCAGCAGTTACGGAGTCTCCGGTACAGATACGCAGTATTTT.

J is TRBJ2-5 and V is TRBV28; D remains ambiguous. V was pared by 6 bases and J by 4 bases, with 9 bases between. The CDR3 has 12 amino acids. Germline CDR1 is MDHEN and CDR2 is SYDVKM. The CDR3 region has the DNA TGTGCCAGCAGGACCGCAGGAGAGACCCAGTACTTC. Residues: CASRTAGETQYF.

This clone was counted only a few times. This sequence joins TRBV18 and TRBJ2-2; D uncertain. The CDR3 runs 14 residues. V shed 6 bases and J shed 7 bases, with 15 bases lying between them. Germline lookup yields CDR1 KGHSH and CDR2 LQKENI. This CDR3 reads CASSLSGTSGELFF. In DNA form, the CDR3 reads TGTGCCAGCTCCCTATCCGGAACGAGCGGGGAGCTGTTTTTT.

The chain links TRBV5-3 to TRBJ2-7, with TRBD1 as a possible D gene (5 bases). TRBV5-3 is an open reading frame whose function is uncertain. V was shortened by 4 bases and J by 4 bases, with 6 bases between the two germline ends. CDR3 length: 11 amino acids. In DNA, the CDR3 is TGTGCCAGAAGCCGGACATACGAGCAGTACTTC. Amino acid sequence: CARSRTYEQYF.

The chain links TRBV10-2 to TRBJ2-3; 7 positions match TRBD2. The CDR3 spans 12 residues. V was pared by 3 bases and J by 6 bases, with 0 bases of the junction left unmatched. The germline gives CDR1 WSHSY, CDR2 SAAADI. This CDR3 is CASSEAGDTQYF. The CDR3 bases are TGCGCCAGCAGTGAAGCGGGGGATACGCAGTATTTT.

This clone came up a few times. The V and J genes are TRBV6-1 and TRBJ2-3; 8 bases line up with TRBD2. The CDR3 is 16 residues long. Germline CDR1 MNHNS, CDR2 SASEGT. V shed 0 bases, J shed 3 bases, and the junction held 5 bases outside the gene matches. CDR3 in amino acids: CASSEASGLGTDTQYF. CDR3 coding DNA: TGTGCCAGCAGTGAAGCCTCGGGACTAGGGACAGATACGCAGTATTTT.

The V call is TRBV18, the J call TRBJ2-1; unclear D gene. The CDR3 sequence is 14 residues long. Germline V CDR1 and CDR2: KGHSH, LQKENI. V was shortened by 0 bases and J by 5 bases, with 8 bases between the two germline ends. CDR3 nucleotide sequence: TGTGCCAGCTCACCACCAGTTCTAGACAATGAGCAGTTCTTC. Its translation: CASSPPVLDNEQFF.

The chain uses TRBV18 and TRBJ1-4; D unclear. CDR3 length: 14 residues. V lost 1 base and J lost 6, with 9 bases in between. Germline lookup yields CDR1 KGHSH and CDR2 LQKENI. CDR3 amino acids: CASSPLTSDEKLFF. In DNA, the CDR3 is TGTGCCAGCTCACCACTTACGAGCGATGAAAAACTGTTTTTT.

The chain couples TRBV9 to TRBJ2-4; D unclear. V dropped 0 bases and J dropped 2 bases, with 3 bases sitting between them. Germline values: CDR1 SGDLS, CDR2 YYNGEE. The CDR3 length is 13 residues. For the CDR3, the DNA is TGTGCCAGCAGCGTAGGGTCCAAAAACATTCAGTACTTC. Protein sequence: CASSVGSKNIQYF.

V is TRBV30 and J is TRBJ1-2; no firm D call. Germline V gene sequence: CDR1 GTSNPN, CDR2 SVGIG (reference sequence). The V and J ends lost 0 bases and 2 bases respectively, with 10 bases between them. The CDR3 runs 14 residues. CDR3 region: CAWSVPPGNYGYTF. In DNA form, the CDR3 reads TGTGCCTGGAGTGTGCCCCCCGGAAACTATGGCTACACCTTC.

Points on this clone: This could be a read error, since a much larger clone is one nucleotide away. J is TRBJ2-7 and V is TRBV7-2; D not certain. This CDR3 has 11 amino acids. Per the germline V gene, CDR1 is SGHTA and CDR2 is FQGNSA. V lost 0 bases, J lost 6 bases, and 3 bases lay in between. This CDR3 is CASSLAREQYF. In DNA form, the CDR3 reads TGTGCCAGCAGCTTAGCGCGCGAGCAGTACTTC.

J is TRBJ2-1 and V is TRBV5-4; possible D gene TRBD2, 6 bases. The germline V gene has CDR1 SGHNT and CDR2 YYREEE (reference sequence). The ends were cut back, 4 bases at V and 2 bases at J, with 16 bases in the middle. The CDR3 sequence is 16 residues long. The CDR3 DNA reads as TGTGCCAGCAGCACCGAGGGCGGGACCACCTACAATGAGCAGTTCTTC. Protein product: CASSTEGGTTYNEQFF.

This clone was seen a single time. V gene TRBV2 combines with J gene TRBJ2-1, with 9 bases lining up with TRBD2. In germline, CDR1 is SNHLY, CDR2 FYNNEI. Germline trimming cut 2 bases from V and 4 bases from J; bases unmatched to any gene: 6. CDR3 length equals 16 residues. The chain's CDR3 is CASSEFGLAGYNEQFF. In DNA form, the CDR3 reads TGTGCCAGCAGTGAATTTGGGCTAGCGGGATACAATGAGCAGTTCTTC.

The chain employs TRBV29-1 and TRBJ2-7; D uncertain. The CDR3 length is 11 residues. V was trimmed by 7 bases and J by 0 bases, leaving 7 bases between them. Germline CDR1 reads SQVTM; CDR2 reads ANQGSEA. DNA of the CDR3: TGCAGCGCCCGGAACTCCTACGAGCAGTACTTC. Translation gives CSARNSYEQYF.

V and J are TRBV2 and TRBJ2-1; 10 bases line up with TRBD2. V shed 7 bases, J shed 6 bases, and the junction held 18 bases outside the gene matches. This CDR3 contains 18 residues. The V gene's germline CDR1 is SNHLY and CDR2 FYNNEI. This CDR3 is CASTAEMRLAGEANEQFF. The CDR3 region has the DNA TGTGCCAGCACGGCGGAGATGAGGCTAGCGGGAGAAGCCAATGAGCAGTTCTTC.

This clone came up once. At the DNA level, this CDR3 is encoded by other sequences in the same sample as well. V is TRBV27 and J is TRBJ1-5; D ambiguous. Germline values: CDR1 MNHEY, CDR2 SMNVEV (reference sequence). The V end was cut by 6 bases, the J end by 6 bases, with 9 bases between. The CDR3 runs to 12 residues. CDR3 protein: CASRSWGQPQHF. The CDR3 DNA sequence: TGTGCCAGCAGAAGCTGGGGTCAGCCCCAGCATTTT.

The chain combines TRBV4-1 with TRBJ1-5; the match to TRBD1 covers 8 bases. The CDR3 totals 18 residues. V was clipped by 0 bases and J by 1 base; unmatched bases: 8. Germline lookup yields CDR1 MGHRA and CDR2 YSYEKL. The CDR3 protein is CASSQDGKDRGSNQPQHF. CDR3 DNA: TGCGCCAGCAGCCAAGATGGGAAAGACAGGGGAAGCAATCAGCCCCAGCATTTT.